This T cell receptor (beta chain) is from a study of T-cell reconstitution after alpha-beta-depleted transplantation in children. V lost 0 bases, J lost 1 base, and 17 bases lay in between. The CDR3 length is 18 residues. Germline assignment: CDR1 MNHEY and CDR2 SVGAGI. Unique molecular identifiers were incorporated into the prepared TCRbeta library. TCRdb fed the PCR reads into MiXCR, producing one record per CDR3 protein. This table holds 600,000 to 800,000 distinct CDR3 sequences, approximately 14% found once. This clonotype occurred many times. Its antigen is undetermined. Study outcomes and limitations: For some patients, TCRbeta diversity was high at day 60 because of recipient T cells and thymic progenitors that survived. When one year had passed after transplant, most T-cell counts and diversity came from newly produced T cells. Reportedly, only several hundred clones from non-depleted graft cells drove alpha-beta T-cell counts at about two months.

Source: PBMCs, taken before TCRalphabeta/CD19-depleted stem cell transplant. The V gene is TRBV6-5, the J gene TRBJ2-3, with D possibly matching TRBD2 (7 bases). The sequence came from a girl aged 2 to 9 with congenital amegakaryocytic thrombocytopenia, due to receive a stem cell transplant. The CDR3 is CASSYSGYGGRGTDTQYF. CDR3 DNA: TGTGCCAGCAGTTACTCTGGGTACGGGGGGCGAGGCACAGATACGCAGTATTTT.